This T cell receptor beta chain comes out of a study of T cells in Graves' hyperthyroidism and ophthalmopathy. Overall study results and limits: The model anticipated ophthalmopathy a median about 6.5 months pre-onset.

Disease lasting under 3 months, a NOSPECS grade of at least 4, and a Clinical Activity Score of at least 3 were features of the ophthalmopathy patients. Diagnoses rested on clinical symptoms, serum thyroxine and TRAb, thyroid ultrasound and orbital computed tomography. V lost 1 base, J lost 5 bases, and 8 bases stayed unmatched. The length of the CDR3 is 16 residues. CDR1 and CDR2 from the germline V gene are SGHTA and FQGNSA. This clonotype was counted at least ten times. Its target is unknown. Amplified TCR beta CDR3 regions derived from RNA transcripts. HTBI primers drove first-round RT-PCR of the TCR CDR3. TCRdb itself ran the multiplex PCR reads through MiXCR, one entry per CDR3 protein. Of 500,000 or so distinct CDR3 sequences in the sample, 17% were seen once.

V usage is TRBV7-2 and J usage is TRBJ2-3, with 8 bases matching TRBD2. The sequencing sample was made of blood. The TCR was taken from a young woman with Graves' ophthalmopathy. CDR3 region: CASSLGRAGAGDTQYF. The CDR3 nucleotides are TGTGCCAGCAGCTTAGGTCGAGCGGGAGCGGGAGATACGCAGTATTTT. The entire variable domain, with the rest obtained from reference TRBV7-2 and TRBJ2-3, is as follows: GAGVSQSPSNKVTEKGKDVELRCDPISGHTALYWYRQSLGQGLEFLIYFQGNSAPDKSGLPSDRFSAERTGGSVSTLTIQRTQQEDSAVYLCASSLGRAGAGDTQYFGPGTRLTVL.